This T cell receptor (beta chain) was captured in a study of human T cells and chemical hapten exposure (dated by TCRdb to the early 2020s). With respect to the entire study: Libraries were pooled for sequencing, and variation in per-sample TCR yields was attributed mainly to small differences in library volumes within the pool. The study tracked peripheral blood TCR repertoire changes in vivo during primary and secondary sensitization to the hapten diphenylcyclopropenone (DPC) in alopecia patients. Both TCR alpha and TCR beta chains were sequenced from each blood RNA sample. Here is what the overall study found, with its caveats: DPC sensitization did not change how many TCRs were above 1 in 1000 frequency, and no evidence was found of alterations in global repertoire structure. After repeated subsampling, the strength of the expansion versus patch-test correlation and the threshold at which it became significant changed.

Total RNA was extracted from unfractionated whole blood that had been collected in Tempus Blood RNA tubes. As TCR sequencing controls, roughly five healthy volunteers were used, with blood taken at day 0, 2 weeks and 6 weeks. Library preparation was by 5' RACE. This sample was sequenced with an Illumina MiSeq. During library preparation, unique molecular identifiers were attached to individual cDNA molecules so that TCRs could be counted quantitatively and reproducibly. For the original study's pipeline: The median number of TCRs per sample was over 85,000, ranging from 23,224 to 690,600. V, J and CDR3 annotation of the TCR reads was carried out using the Decombinator software suite. To make PS versus PT1 abundance plots, every sample was subsampled to the same number of TCRs (28,000). TCRs were defined as expanded if absent before sensitization and observed at least eight times at the 2-week time point. TCRdb applied fastp at Q25 and MiXCR to the public reads, then kept only in-frame beta chains. Every entry covers one CDR3 protein and lists the most common genes and DNA from its rows. In this record, the V and J calls reflect TCRdb's handling and not the investigators' own analysis. This sample lists tens of thousands of distinct CDR3 sequences; less than 9.5% were detected once. The leading ten clones occupy 2% to 2.5% of the sample.

The table lists this clonotype with a few counts. Its target antigen remains unknown. Base qualities are not provided; no much larger clone lies one nucleotide away. The germline V gene yields LGHNA for CDR1 and YNFKEQ for CDR2. The CDR3 runs 15 residues from the cysteine to the phenylalanine. The only DNA kept is the CDR3, 45 bases in frame from the first base. V and J are trimmed by 0 bases and 5 bases, and the gene matches miss 5 bases of the junction. The chain links TRBV4-2 with TRBJ2-7; the central 9 bases match TRBD2. This receptor was taken from a male donor in good health. The CDR3 in this case is CASSQDRLAGNEQYF. The DNA reads TGTGCCAGCAGCCAAGATCGGCTAGCGGGAAACGAGCAGTACTTC.